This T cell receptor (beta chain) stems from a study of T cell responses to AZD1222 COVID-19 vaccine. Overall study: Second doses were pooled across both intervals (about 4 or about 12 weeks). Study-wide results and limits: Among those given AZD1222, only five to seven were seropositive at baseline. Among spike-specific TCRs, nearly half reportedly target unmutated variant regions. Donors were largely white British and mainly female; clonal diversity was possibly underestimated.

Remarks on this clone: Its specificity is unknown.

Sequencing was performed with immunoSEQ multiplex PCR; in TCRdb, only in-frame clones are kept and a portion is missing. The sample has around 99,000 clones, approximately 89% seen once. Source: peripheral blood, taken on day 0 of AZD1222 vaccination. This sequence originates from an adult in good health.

The CDR3 sequence is CASSSLTNSPLHF. Written as DNA, the CDR3 is TGTGCCAGCAGCTCGCTTACTAATTCACCCCTCCACTTT. The V and J genes are TRBV7-2 and TRBJ1-6; D ambiguous. The CDR3 is made up of 13 amino acids. CDR1 is SGHTA and CDR2 is FQGNSA in the germline V gene. V lost 4 bases, J lost 6 bases, and 7 bases lay in between.